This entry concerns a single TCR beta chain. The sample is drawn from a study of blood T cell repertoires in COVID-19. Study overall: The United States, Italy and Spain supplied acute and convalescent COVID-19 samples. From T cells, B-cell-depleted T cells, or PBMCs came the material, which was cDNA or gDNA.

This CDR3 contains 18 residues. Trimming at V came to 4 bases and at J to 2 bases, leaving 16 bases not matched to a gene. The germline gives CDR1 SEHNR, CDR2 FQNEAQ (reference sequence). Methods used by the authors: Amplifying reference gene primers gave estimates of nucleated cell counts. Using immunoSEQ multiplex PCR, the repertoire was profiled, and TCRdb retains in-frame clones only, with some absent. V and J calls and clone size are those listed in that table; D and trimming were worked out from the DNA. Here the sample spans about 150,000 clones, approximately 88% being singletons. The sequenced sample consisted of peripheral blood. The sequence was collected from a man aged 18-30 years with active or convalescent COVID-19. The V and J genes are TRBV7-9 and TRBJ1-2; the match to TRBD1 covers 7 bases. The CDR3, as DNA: TGTGCCAGCAGCTATTATAAAGGACAGGAGTCAAGAAACTATGGCTACACCTTC. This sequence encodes CASSYYKGQESRNYGYTF. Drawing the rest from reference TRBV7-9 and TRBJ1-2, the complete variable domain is DTGVSQNPRHKITKRGQNVTFRCDPISEHNRLYWYRQTLGQGPEFLTYFQNEAQLEKSRLLSDRFSAERPKGSFSTLEIQRTEQGDSAMYLCASSYYKGQESRNYGYTFGSGTRLTVV.